The 10 T cell receptor beta chains below come from one sample, sequenced in a study of blood T cell repertoires in COVID-19. Measured with immunoSEQ multiplex PCR; TCRdb has only the in-frame clones, and not every one. The sample carries approximately 440,000 clones, roughly 88% recorded once. The sample taken for sequencing was PBMCs or T cells enriched from blood (not recorded which). The receptors were sampled from a young man who had recovered from COVID-19.

This chain uses TRBV2 with TRBJ2-7; D is ambiguous. Germline loops: CDR1 SNHLY, CDR2 FYNNEI. The CDR3 spans 14 residues. Trimming left V 5 bases short and J 6 bases short, with 17 bases between. The CDR3 is CASSSGRLDLEQYF. In DNA, the CDR3 is TGTGCCAGCAGTTCAGGAAGATTGGATCTCGAGCAGTACTTC.

This chain uses TRBV18 with TRBJ1-5; 10 nucleotides align to TRBD1. The junction had 2 bases not matched to a gene; V was cut back by 1 base and J by 5 bases. Germline CDR1 reads KGHSH; CDR2 reads LQKENI. CDR3 length: 15 amino acids. The CDR3 DNA reads as TGTGCCAGCTCACCACGACAGGGGGCGGATCAGCCCCAGCATTTT. It specifies CASSPRQGADQPQHF. The full variable domain, in which reference TRBV18 and TRBJ1-5 provide the parts outside the CDR3, is NAGVMQNPRHLVRRRGQEARLRCSPMKGHSHVYWYRQLPEEGLKFMVYLQKENIIDESGMPKERFSAEFPKEGPSILRIQQVVRGDSAAYFCASSPRQGADQPQHFGDGTRLSIL.

The chain is built from TRBV7-8 and TRBJ2-5; D uncertain. The CDR3 spans 13 residues. From germline, CDR1 is SGHVS and CDR2 FQNEAQ. Trimming took off 2 bases at V and 2 bases at J, with 6 bases between the two ends. The CDR3 loop reads CASSLRAQETQYF. The CDR3 DNA reads TGTGCCAGCAGCTTACGAGCACAAGAGACCCAGTACTTC.

The chain uses TRBV5-6 and TRBJ1-1; 8 bases are a match to TRBD1. Germline lookup yields CDR1 SGHDT and CDR2 YYEEEE. The V segment lost 2 bases and the J segment 1 base; nucleotides outside the gene matches: 4. CDR3 length: 15 residues. The chain's CDR3 is CASSFLGQENTEAFF. Here the CDR3 DNA reads TGTGCCAGCAGCTTTTTGGGACAGGAGAACACTGAAGCTTTCTTT.

V is TRBV3-1 (or the pseudogene TRBV3-2) and J is TRBJ2-5, with 13 bases matching TRBD2. Germline loops: CDR1 LGHDT, CDR2 YNNKEL (reference sequence). V shed 5 bases, J shed 3 bases, and the junction held 3 bases outside the gene matches. This CDR3 comprises 15 residues. CDR3 DNA: TGTGCCAGCAGCGACGGACTAGCGGGAGAAGAGACCCAGTACTTC. It translates to CASSDGLAGEETQYF.

The rearrangement uses TRBV5-4 and TRBJ1-2, with 8 bases fitting TRBD1. The CDR3 loop spans 14 amino acids. With V trimmed by 2 bases and J by 7 bases, 7 bases remained unmatched. CDR1 and CDR2 (germline): SGHNT, YYREEE (reference sequence). In DNA form, the CDR3 reads TGTGCCAGCAGCTTCCAAAGGACAGGGCCTGGCTACACCTTC. This translates into CASSFQRTGPGYTF. The full variable domain, completed using reference TRBV5-4 and TRBJ1-2, is ETGVTQSPTHLIKTRGQQVTLRCSSQSGHNTVSWYQQALGQGPQFIFQYYREEENGRGNFPPRFSGLQFPNYSSELNVNALELDDSALYLCASSFQRTGPGYTFGSGTRLTVV.

CDR3 region: CASTLDFPSSYNEQFF. CDR3 nucleotides: TGCGCCAGCACCCTAGACTTTCCGAGCTCCTACAATGAGCAGTTCTTC. The chain combines TRBV5-1 with TRBJ2-1; D unclear. The V end lost 6 bases, the J end lost 0 bases, and 16 bases lay between the germline ends. The CDR3 contains 16 residues. CDR1 SGHRS and CDR2 YFSETQ come from the germline V gene.

The chain carries TRBV2 and TRBJ2-2; 9 bases align to TRBD1. The CDR3 is 16 amino acids. With 3 bases clipped from V and 6 bases from J, the junction kept 8 bases outside the gene matches. Germline loops: CDR1 SNHLY, CDR2 FYNNEI. The CDR3 here is CASSEPGQGVSGELFF. CDR3 sequence (DNA): TGTGCCAGCAGTGAGCCGGGACAGGGTGTATCCGGGGAGCTGTTTTTT.

The chain links TRBV19 to TRBJ1-4, with D perhaps matching TRBD1 (5 bases). V gave up 5 bases and J gave up 5 bases, with 12 bases separating them. This CDR3 has 14 residues. CDR1 and CDR2 from the germline V gene are LNHDA and SQIVND (reference sequence). CDR3 nucleotide sequence: TGTGCCAGTAGTTCGGGGACTTCCAATGAAAAACTGTTTTTT. Translating gives CASSSGTSNEKLFF.

The sample holds a few counts of this clone. The J gene is TRBJ2-2, the V gene TRBV3-1 (or the pseudogene TRBV3-2), with a tentative D call TRBD1 (5 bases). Trimming removed 0 bases from V and 3 bases from J, with 8 bases in between. The germline V gene has CDR1 LGHDT and CDR2 YNNKEL (reference sequence). The CDR3 has 15 residues. The CDR3 DNA follows: TGTGCCAGCAGCCAAGAAAGCAGGGACACCGGGGAGCTGTTTTTT. Protein: CASSQESRDTGELFF.